These 16 T cell receptor beta chains share one sample of origin, sequenced in a study of T cells after yellow fever vaccination. TCRdb reanalysed the 5' RACE reads using MiXCR and keeps one entry per CDR3 protein. The repertoire holds under 500,000 distinct CDR3 sequences, roughly a sixth seen once, with 18% in the top ten. The sample here was PBMCs, taken before the yellow fever booster vaccination. Source of these receptors: a man aged 18 to 29 who received the YFV17D yellow fever vaccine.

The chain recombines TRBV3-1 with TRBJ2-7, with 13 bases fitting TRBD2. Germline V gene data show CDR1 as LGHDT and CDR2 as YNNKEL (reference sequence). CDR3 size: 18 residues. The J segment lost 2 bases and the V segment lost 0 bases, leaving 7 bases of the junction unmatched. The CDR3 spells CASSQDLGLAGAPYEQYF. For the CDR3, the DNA is TGTGCCAGCAGCCAAGATCTCGGACTAGCGGGGGCTCCCTACGAGCAGTACTTC.

In this sample, this clonotype turned up a few times. The rearrangement links TRBV29-1 to TRBJ2-2; unclear D gene. The CDR3 extends over 13 amino acids. V gave up 0 bases and J gave up 8 bases, with 10 bases separating them. The germline gives CDR1 SQVTM, CDR2 ANQGSEA. The CDR3 here is CSVEEARSGELFF. CDR3 nucleotides: TGCAGCGTTGAAGAGGCCAGGTCGGGGGAGCTGTTTTTT.

Points on this clonotype: The conserved phenylalanine or tryptophan is not found at the CDR3 terminus, so this likely reflects a read error. The DNA is omitted, as the CDR3 cannot be located on it reliably, and the CDR3 follows TCRdb's listing. The V and J genes are TRBV12-3 or TRBV12-4 and TRBJ2-1; the table's TRBD1 call for D was not verified on the DNA. Inclusive of both ends, the CDR3 amounts to 12 amino acids. CDR3 sequence: CASSVRGGSPHV.

This clonotype was detected ten times or more. V usage is TRBV5-1 and J usage is TRBJ2-1, with 8 bases fitting TRBD2. This CDR3 spans 14 amino acids. The germline CDR1 and CDR2 sequences are SGHRS and YFSETQ. V lost 4 bases and J lost 7; bases outside the gene matches: 7. Here the CDR3 reads CASSPPGGGNEQFF. CDR3 in DNA: TGCGCCAGCAGCCCCCCCGGGGGGGGGAATGAGCAGTTCTTC.

The chain employs TRBV6-5 and TRBJ2-7, with D perhaps matching TRBD1 (6 bases). Trimming left V 6 bases short and J 1 base short, with 16 bases between. This CDR3 is 15 amino acids long. Germline CDR1 MNHEY, CDR2 SVGAGI. In DNA form, the CDR3 reads TGTGCCAGCAGCTGGGGGCGGGTGACTTCCTACGAGCAGTACTTC. Translation: CASSWGRVTSYEQYF.

This clonotype was picked up a small number of times. The V call is TRBV2, the J call TRBJ2-7; D may be TRBD1 or TRBD2 (6 bases each). The CDR3 is made up of 14 amino acids. Trimming cost V 6 bases and J 5 bases, with 17 bases left between them. Germline V gives CDR1 SNHLY, CDR2 FYNNEI. In DNA, the CDR3 is TGTGCCAGCAGGAGTGAACGGGGGCGACACGAGCAGTACGTC. Protein product: CASRSERGRHEQYV.

The V and J genes are TRBV7-9 and TRBJ2-1; TRBD2 matches 8 bases. V was clipped by 5 bases and J by 8 bases; unmatched bases: 14. The CDR3 extends over 16 amino acids. CDR1 SEHNR and CDR2 FQNEAQ come from the germline V gene (reference sequence). CDR3 loop: CASSASRGVQRDEQFF. In DNA, the CDR3 is TGTGCCAGCAGCGCGTCGCGGGGGGTCCAGCGGGATGAGCAGTTCTTC.

V and J are TRBV7-2 and TRBJ2-4, with TRBD2 matching over 10 bases. CDR1 and CDR2 (germline): SGHTA, FQGNSA. The CDR3 runs to 17 residues. With 5 bases clipped from V and 0 bases from J, the junction kept 7 bases outside the gene matches. DNA for the CDR3: TGTGCCAGCAGCGTAAGGACTAGCGGCATAGCCAAAAACATTCAGTACTTC. Translated, it gives CASSVRTSGIAKNIQYF.

This clonotype has just a few counts. The chain is built from TRBV15 and TRBJ2-1; D gene uncertain. Trimming took off 3 bases at V and 4 bases at J, with 10 bases between the two ends. The CDR3 runs 14 residues. Germline CDR1 is LNHNV and CDR2 is YYDKDF (reference sequence). CDR3 in amino acids: CATSSEDLYNEQFF. CDR3 DNA sequence: TGTGCCACCAGCAGCGAGGACCTATACAATGAGCAGTTCTTC.

This clonotype came up a few times. The V and J genes are TRBV7-9 and TRBJ2-1, with TRBD1 identical over 8 bases. Germline V gene lookup returns CDR1 SEHNR and CDR2 FQNEAQ (reference sequence). The CDR3 has 16 amino acids. Germline trimming cut 4 bases from V and 0 bases from J; bases unmatched to any gene: 5. CDR3: CASSSRGQVSYNEQFF. CDR3 nucleotide sequence: TGTGCCAGCAGCTCACGGGGACAGGTCTCCTACAATGAGCAGTTCTTC.

V usage is TRBV12-3 or TRBV12-4 and J usage is TRBJ2-3, with 12 bases matching TRBD2. The CDR3 is made up of 14 amino acids. CDR3 sequence reads: CATSGGLGTDTQYF. CDR3 coding DNA: TGTGCGACTAGCGGGGGCCTTGGCACAGATACGCAGTATTTT.

This clonotype was counted ten times or more. This chain uses TRBV5-5 with TRBJ1-1, with a possible D match to TRBD1 (6 bases). The germline gives CDR1 SGHKS, CDR2 YYEKEE (reference sequence). V was pared by 5 bases and J by 3 bases, with 11 bases between. This CDR3 is 13 amino acids long. The CDR3 DNA sequence: TGTGCCAGCAGTTTAGCAGGGGACACTGAAGCTTTCTTT. Translation gives CASSLAGDTEAFF.

V usage is TRBV28 and J usage is TRBJ2-1, with unresolved D. The CDR3 has 16 residues. The V end was cut by 6 bases, the J end by 2 bases, with 17 bases between. The germline V gene has CDR1 MDHEN and CDR2 SYDVKM. CDR3 in amino acids: CASRSDNQETYNEQFF. In nucleotides, the CDR3 is TGTGCCAGCAGATCCGACAATCAGGAGACCTACAATGAGCAGTTCTTC.

The rearrangement uses TRBV7-2 and TRBJ1-3; 7 positions match TRBD1. V shed 3 bases and J 0 bases; nucleotides not matched to a gene: 2. Looked up from germline, CDR1 is SGHTA and CDR2 is FQGNSA. The CDR3 is 15 residues long. The CDR3 DNA reads as TGTGCCAGCAGCTTGACAGGGACCTCTGGAAACACCATATATTTT. Amino acid sequence: CASSLTGTSGNTIYF.

The chain couples TRBV7-2 to TRBJ1-1; tentatively, D is TRBD1 (6 bases). Germline CDR1 SGHTA, CDR2 FQGNSA. The V and J ends lost 7 bases and 0 bases respectively, with 15 bases between them. This CDR3 region has 15 residues. CDR3 in DNA: TGTGCCAGCACCATAGCAACAGGGTTGAACACTGAAGCTTTCTTT. This codes for CASTIATGLNTEAFF.

The chain is built from TRBV9 and TRBJ2-2; D gene unclear. The V and J ends lost 3 bases and 8 bases respectively, with 8 bases between them. CDR3 size: 12 residues. Per the germline V gene, CDR1 is SGDLS and CDR2 is YYNGEE. The CDR3 DNA is TGTGCCAGCAGCGCCCCCCCAGGGGAGCTGTTTTTT. It specifies CASSAPPGELFF.